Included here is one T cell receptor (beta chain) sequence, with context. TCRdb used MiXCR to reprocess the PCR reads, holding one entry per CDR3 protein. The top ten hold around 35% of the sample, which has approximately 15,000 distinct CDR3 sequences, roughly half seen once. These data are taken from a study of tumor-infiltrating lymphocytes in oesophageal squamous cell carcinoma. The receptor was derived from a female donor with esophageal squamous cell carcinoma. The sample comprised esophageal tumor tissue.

CDR3: CASSFTQSTDTQYF. As DNA, the CDR3 is TGTGCCAGCAGCTTCACCCAAAGCACAGATACGCAGTATTTT. The chain couples TRBV7-3 to TRBJ2-3; D unclear. The CDR3 is made up of 14 amino acids. V lost 3 bases, J lost 0 bases, and 7 bases lay in between. The V gene's germline CDR1 is SGHTA and CDR2 FQGTGA.